This TCR beta chain was sequenced in a study of blood T cells in healthy people across ages. Findings of the study overall: Relative to aged donors, long-lived donors carried more naive CD4+ cells and displayed higher diversity.

Remarks on this clonotype: Its antigen is currently unknown.

This CDR3 has 14 residues. The germline V gene encodes CDR1 SQVTM and CDR2 ANQGSEA. Trimming left V 3 bases short and J 4 bases short, with 14 bases between. Combining a sample-barcoded 5' primer with a J-beta primer mix, a second PCR ran for about 7 to 11 cycles. TCRdb passed the 5' RACE reads through MiXCR, listing each CDR3 protein once. Of over a million distinct CDR3 sequences in the sample, about 23% are singletons; the top ten hold approximately 0.7%. Total RNA, at least 5 micrograms per sample, came from PBMCs. The sample was also reused in another study, on T cells of mothers and their children. That source adds: Similar effects of thymic selection on TCR recombination output were recorded in related and unrelated pairs. With unrelated pairs as the comparison, related mother-child pairs had a slightly higher overlap that was not significant.

The gene calls are TRBV29-1 and TRBJ2-3; possible D gene TRBD2, 6 bases. Sequencing was performed on blood. The origin of this receptor is a girl aged 2-10 years in good health. CDR3 bases: TGCAGCGTTGATTACGGGAGAGGTTCAGATACGCAGTATTTT. Translation gives CSVDYGRGSDTQYF.